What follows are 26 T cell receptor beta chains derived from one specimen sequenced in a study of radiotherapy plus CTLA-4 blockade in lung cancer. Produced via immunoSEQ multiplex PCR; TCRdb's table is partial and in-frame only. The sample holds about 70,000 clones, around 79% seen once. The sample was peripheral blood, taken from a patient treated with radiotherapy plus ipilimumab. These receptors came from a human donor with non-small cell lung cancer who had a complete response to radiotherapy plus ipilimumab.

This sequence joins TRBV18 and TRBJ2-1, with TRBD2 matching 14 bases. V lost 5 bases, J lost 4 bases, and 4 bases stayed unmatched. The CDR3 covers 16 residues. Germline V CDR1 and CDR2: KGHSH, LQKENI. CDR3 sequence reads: CASSGTSGSRYNEQFF. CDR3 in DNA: TGTGCCAGCTCAGGGACTAGCGGGAGCCGGTACAATGAGCAGTTCTTC.

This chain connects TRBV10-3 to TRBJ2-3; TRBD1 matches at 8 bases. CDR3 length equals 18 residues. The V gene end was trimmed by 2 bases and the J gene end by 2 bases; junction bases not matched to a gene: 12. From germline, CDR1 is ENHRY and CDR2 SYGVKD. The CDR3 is CAISEPPRTGPTTDTQYF. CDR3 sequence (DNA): TGTGCCATCAGTGAGCCCCCCCGGACAGGGCCGACCACAGATACGCAGTATTTT.

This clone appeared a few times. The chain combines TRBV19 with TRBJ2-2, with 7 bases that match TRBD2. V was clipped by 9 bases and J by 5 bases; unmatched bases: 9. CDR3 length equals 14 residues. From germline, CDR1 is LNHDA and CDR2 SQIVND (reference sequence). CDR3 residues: CASGRQDGTGELFF. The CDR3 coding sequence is TGTGCCAGCGGGAGGCAGGACGGGACCGGGGAGCTGTTTTTT.

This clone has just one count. Here the CDR3 reads CASSQERAGGADTQYF. The CDR3 coding sequence is TGCGCCAGCAGCCAAGAACGGGCGGGAGGCGCAGATACGCAGTATTTT. The V call is TRBV4-3, the J call TRBJ2-3; TRBD2 matches 8 bases. V shed 0 bases, J shed 4 bases, and the junction held 6 bases outside the gene matches. This CDR3 region has 16 residues. The germline gives CDR1 LGHNA, CDR2 YSLEER.

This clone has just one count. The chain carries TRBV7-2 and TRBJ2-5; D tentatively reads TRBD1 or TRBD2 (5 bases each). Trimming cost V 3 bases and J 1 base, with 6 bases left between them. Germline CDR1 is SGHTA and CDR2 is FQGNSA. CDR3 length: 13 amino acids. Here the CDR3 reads CASSLRGQETQYF. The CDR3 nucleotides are TGTGCCAGCAGCTTGAGGGGCCAAGAGACCCAGTACTTC. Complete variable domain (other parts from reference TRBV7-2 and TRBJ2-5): GAGVSQSPSNKVTEKGKDVELRCDPISGHTALYWYRQSLGQGLEFLIYFQGNSAPDKSGLPSDRFSAERTGGSVSTLTIQRTQQEDSAVYLCASSLRGQETQYFGPGTRLLVL.

Here the CDR3 DNA reads TGTGCCAGCAGTGAATATTCCGCCGGAAACTATGGCTACACCTTC. It translates to CASSEYSAGNYGYTF. The V call is TRBV25-1, the J call TRBJ1-2; no clear D. V was trimmed by 0 bases and J by 2 bases, leaving 10 bases between them. The CDR3 extends over 15 amino acids. Germline CDR1 is MGHDK and CDR2 is SYGVNS.

Written as DNA, the CDR3 is TGTGCCAGCAGCTTAGGGTCCCAGGTCTTCCACGAGCAGTACGTC. Residues: CASSLGSQVFHEQYV. The V gene is TRBV11-3, the J gene TRBJ2-7; D ambiguous. CDR1 and CDR2 (germline): SGHNT, YENEEA. V was shortened by 1 base and J by 5 bases, with 15 bases between the two germline ends. The CDR3 spans 15 residues.

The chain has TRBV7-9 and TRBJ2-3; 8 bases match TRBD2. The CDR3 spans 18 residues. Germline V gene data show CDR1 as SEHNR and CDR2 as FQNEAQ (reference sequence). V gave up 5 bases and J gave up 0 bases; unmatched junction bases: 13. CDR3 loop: CASSPDLSTGGSTDTQYF. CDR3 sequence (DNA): TGTGCCAGCAGCCCCGATTTGAGCACGGGGGGGAGCACAGATACGCAGTATTTT.

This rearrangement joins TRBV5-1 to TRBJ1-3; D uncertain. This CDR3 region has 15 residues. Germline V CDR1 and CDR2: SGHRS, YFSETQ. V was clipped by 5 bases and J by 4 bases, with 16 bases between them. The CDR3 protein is CASREDLQAGNTIYF. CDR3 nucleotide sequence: TGCGCCAGCAGAGAGGACCTTCAGGCCGGAAACACCATATATTTT.

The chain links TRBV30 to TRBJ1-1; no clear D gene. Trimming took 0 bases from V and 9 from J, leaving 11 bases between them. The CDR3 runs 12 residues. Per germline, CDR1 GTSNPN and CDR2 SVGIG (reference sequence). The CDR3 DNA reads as TGTGCCTGGAGTGTAAACCAAGTGCAAGCTTTCTTT. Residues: CAWSVNQVQAFF.

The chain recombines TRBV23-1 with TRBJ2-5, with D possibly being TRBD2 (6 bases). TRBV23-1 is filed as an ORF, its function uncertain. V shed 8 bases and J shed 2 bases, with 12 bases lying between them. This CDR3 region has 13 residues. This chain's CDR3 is CASPTRKQETQYF. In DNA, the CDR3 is TGCGCCAGCCCGACTAGAAAGCAAGAGACCCAGTACTTC.

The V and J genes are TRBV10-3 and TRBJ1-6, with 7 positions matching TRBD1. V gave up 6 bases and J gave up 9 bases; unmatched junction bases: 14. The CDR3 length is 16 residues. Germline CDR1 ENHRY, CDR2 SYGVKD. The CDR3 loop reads CAISNLGQLIGSPLHF. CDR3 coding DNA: TGTGCCATCAGCAACCTGGGACAGCTTATTGGTTCACCCCTCCACTTT.

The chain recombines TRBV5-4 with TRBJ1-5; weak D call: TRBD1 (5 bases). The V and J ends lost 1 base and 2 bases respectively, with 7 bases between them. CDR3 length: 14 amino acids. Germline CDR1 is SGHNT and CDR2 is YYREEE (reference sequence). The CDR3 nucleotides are TGTGCCAGCAGCTTGTCAGGGCGCAATCAGCCCCAGCATTTT. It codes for CASSLSGRNQPQHF. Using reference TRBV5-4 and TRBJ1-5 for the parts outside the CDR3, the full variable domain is ETGVTQSPTHLIKTRGQQVTLRCSSQSGHNTVSWYQQALGQGPQFIFQYYREEENGRGNFPPRFSGLQFPNYSSELNVNALELDDSALYLCASSLSGRNQPQHFGDGTRLSIL.

CDR3 nucleotide sequence: TGTGCCTGGGGACAGGCTAGCACAGATACGCAGTATTTT. This gives the protein CAWGQASTDTQYF. This rearrangement joins TRBV30 to TRBJ2-3, with 7 bases fitting TRBD1. V was pared by 5 bases and J by 0 bases, with 2 bases of the junction left unmatched. The CDR3 is 13 amino acids. CDR1 and CDR2 (germline): GTSNPN, SVGIG (reference sequence).

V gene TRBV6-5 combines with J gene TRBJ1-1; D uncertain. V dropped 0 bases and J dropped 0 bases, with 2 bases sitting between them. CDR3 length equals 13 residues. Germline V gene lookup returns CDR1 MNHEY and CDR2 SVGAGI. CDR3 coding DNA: TGTGCCAGCAGTTACTCGGTGAACACTGAAGCTTTCTTT. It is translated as CASSYSVNTEAFF.

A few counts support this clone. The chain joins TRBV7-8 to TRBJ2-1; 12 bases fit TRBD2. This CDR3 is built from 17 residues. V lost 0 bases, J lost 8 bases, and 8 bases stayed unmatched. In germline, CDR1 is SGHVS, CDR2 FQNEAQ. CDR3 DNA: TGTGCCAGCAGCTTAGCGATAGAGACTAGCGGGAGTTATGAGCAGTTCTTC. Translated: CASSLAIETSGSYEQFF.

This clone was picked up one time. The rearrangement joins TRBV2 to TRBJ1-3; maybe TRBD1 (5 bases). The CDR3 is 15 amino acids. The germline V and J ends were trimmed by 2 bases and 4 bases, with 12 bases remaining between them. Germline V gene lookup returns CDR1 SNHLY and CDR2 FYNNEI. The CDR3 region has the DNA TGTGCCAGCAGTGAAATGAACAGGTTGGGAAACACCATATATTTT. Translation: CASSEMNRLGNTIYF.

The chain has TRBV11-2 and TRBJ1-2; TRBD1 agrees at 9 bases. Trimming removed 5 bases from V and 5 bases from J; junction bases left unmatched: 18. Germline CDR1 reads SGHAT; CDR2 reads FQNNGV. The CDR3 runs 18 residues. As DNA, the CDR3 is TGTGCCAGCAGCCAGAAAAAAAATCGGGACAGGGTAAGGTATGGCTACACCTTC. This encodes CASSQKKNRDRVRYGYTF.

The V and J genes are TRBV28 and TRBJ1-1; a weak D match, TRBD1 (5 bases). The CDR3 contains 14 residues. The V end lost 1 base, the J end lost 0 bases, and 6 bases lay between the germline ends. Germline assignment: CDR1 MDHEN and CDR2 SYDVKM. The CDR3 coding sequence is TGTGCCAGCAGTTTATTGGGGGTGAACACTGAAGCTTTCTTT. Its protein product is CASSLLGVNTEAFF.

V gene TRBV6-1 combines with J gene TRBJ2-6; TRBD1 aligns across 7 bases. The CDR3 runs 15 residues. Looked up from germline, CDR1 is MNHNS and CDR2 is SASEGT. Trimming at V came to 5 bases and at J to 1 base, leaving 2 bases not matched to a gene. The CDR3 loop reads CASSPGGSGANVLTF. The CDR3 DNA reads TGTGCCAGCAGTCCAGGGGGTTCTGGGGCCAACGTCCTGACTTTC.

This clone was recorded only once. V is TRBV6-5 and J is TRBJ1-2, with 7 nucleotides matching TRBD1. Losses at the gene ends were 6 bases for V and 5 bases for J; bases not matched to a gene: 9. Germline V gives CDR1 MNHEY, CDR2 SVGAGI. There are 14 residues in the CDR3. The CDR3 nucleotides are TGTGCCAGCAGGAGTACCGGGACAGCTTATGGCTACACCTTC. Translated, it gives CASRSTGTAYGYTF.

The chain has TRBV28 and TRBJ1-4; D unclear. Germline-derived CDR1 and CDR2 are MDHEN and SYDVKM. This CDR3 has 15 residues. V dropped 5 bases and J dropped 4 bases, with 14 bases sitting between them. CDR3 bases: TGTGCCAGCAGTCCCCCGGAGGGTAGTAATGAAAAACTGTTTTTT. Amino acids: CASSPPEGSNEKLFF.

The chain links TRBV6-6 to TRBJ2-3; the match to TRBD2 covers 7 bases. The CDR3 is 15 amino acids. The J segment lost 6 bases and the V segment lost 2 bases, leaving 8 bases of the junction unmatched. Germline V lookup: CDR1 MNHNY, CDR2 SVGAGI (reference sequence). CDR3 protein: CASSYGGLGSDTQYF. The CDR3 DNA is TGTGCCAGCAGTTACGGAGGACTAGGTTCTGATACGCAGTATTTT.

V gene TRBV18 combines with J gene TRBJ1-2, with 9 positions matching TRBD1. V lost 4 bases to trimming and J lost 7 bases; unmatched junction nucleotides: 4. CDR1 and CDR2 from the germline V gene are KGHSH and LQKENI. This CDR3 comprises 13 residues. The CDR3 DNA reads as TGTGCCAGCTCACGGGACAGGGTGAGTGGCTACACCTTC. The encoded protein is CASSRDRVSGYTF. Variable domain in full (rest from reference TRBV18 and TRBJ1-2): NAGVMQNPRHLVRRRGQEARLRCSPMKGHSHVYWYRQLPEEGLKFMVYLQKENIIDESGMPKERFSAEFPKEGPSILRIQQVVRGDSAAYFCASSRDRVSGYTFGSGTRLTVV.

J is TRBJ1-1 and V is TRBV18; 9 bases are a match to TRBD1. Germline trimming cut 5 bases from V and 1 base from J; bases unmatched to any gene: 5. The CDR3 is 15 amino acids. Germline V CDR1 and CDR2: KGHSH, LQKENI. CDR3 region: CASSFPGQGNTEAFF. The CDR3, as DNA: TGTGCCAGCTCATTTCCGGGACAGGGGAACACTGAAGCTTTCTTT.

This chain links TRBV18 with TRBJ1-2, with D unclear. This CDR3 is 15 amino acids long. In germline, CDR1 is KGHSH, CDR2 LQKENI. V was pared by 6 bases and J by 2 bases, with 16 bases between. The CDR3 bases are TGTGCCAGCTCGACCGCCATCGCGGGGAACTATGGCTACACCTTC. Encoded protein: CASSTAIAGNYGYTF.